These T cell receptor beta chains were read from a single sample in a study of identical twins. TCRdb recomputed calls from the 5' RACE reads with MiXCR, one row per CDR3 protein. The sample shows about 240,000 distinct CDR3 sequences, roughly a tenth of them seen only once. Sequenced material: memory T cells sorted from blood. The receptors here all came from a man aged 45-65 years in good health. The CDR3 runs from the conserved cysteine through the conserved F or W. The D gene is left open where the match is weak. Size is omitted from some rows. Given values are once, few, many or a class for expanded clones.

few,TRBJ2-1,TRBD2,TRBV7-9,TGTGCCAGCAGCCCAGCTGGGGTAGCGGGGCGCTACAATGAGCAGTTCTTC,CASSPAGVAGRYNEQFF
-,TRBJ2-1,-,TRBV15,TGTGCCACCAGCGGAATCCAGTTGGGAGGTATCTCCTACAATGAGCAGTTCTTC,CATSGIQLGGISYNEQFF
-,TRBJ1-3,TRBD1,TRBV14,TGTGCCAGCAGCCATCCCGGGACAGCCAGCTCTGGAAACACCATATATTTT,CASSHPGTASSGNTIYF
few,TRBJ1-6,TRBD1,TRBV20-1,TGCAGTGCTAGAGCTAAGACAGGGAGGAATTCACCCCTCCACTTT,CSARAKTGRNSPLHF
-,TRBJ2-1,-,TRBV7-2,TGTGCCAGCAGCTTAGCCTACAGGGCTGGGGAGCAGTTCTTC,CASSLAYRAGEQFF
few,TRBJ1-1,-,TRBV10-3,TGTGCCATCAGCCCAGGGAACACTGAAGCTTTCTTT,CAISPGNTEAFF
many,TRBJ1-5,-,TRBV10-3,TGTGCCATCAGTGAGAACAGTCTGGGGCCCCAGCATTTT,CAISENSLGPQHF
many,TRBJ1-3,-,TRBV6-5,TGTGCCAGCAGCTACCAGCGCTCTGGAAACACCATATATTTT,CASSYQRSGNTIYF
many,TRBJ2-2,-,TRBV5-1,TGCGCCAGCAGCTTAGGGTCCGGGGAGCTGTTTTTT,CASSLGSGELFF
many,TRBJ2-1,TRBD2,TRBV28,TGTGCCAGCAGAGGGCGGGGGTACAATGAGCAGTTCTTC,CASRGRGYNEQFF
many,TRBJ1-1,-,TRBV5-1,TGCGCCAGCAGCTTTGAGGTCCGGAACACTGAAGCTTTCTTT,CASSFEVRNTEAFF
few,TRBJ1-5,-,TRBV2,TGTGCCAGCAGTCAGACAGGAAAGGAGGGTCAGCCCCAGCATTTT,CASSQTGKEGQPQHF
few,TRBJ2-7,-,TRBV21-1,TGTGCCAGCAGCAACTGCTACCCAGGTTGGCGGACCCCCCCCGAGCAGTACTTC,CASSNCYPGWRTPPEQYF
many,TRBJ2-3,TRBD1,TRBV12-3/TRBV12-4,TGTGCCAGCAGTCGATACCGGGACAGGAGGGAAGATACGCAGTATTTT,CASSRYRDRREDTQYF
-,TRBJ2-7,TRBD2,TRBV18,TGTGCCAGCTCACCGGACAGCAGGACTAGCGGGAGGGTATACGAGCAGTACTTC,CASSPDSRTSGRVYEQYF
-,TRBJ2-7,TRBD2,TRBV7-9,TGTGCCAGCAGCCCAGGCGGGGGGCGCCCCCTGATCGAGCAGTACTTC,CASSPGGGRPLIEQYF
few,TRBJ2-5,-,TRBV29-1,TGCAGTCACCAAGGACTAGGGGGGGAGACCCAGTACTTC,CSHQGLGGETQYF
many,TRBJ1-5,TRBD1,TRBV20-1,TGCAGTGTTCCGGGACAGGGGGTGCCTAGCAATCAGCCCCAGCATTTT,CSVPGQGVPSNQPQHF
many,TRBJ2-7,-,TRBV20-1,TGCAGTGCCAAAATGTACTACGAGCAGTACTTC,CSAKMYYEQYF
few,TRBJ2-7,TRBD1,TRBV11-2,TGTGCCAGCAGCTCATTCAGGGACAGAAGAGAGGCTGGGGAGCAGTACTTC,CASSSFRDRREAGEQYF
many,TRBJ2-7,-,TRBV9,TGTGCCAGCAGCGTAGGGACAGTATCTTCCTACGAGCAGTACTTC,CASSVGTVSSYEQYF
few,TRBJ1-6,-,TRBV7-2,TGTGCCAGCAGCTTCCGGGGTTCCAATTCACCCCTCCACTTT,CASSFRGSNSPLHF
few,TRBJ2-3,-,TRBV29-1,TGCAGCGTTGAAAGGGCGGGAAATCAGTATTTT,CSVERAGNQYF
-,TRBJ1-1,TRBD1,TRBV19,TGTGCCAGTAGTGACAGGGGGCTCACTGAAGCTTTCTTT,CASSDRGLTEAFF
many,TRBJ2-1,-,TRBV12-3/TRBV12-4,TGTGCCAGCAGTTCTCGTGGGGGGGCCCCCTACAATGAGCAGTTCTTC,CASSSRGGAPYNEQFF
many,TRBJ2-1,-,TRBV10-3,TGTGCCATCAGTGAGTCCCATTTATCGAGGGGGAGTACCTACAATGAGCAGTTCTTC,CAISESHLSRGSTYNEQFF
-,TRBJ2-7,TRBD2,TRBV20-1,TGCAGTGCTAGGGACCTTACGTTTAGCGGGAGTGGGTACGAGCAGTACTTC,CSARDLTFSGSGYEQYF
-,TRBJ1-1,-,TRBV7-2,TGTGCCAGCAGCTTAGGCAGGGGAGCTGAAGCTTTCTTT,CASSLGRGAEAFF
-,TRBJ2-7,-,TRBV15,TGTGCCACCAGCGGGAGGACGATTTGGGGCTACGAGCAGTACTTC,CATSGRTIWGYEQYF
few,TRBJ2-7,-,TRBV20-1,TGCAGTGCCTGTCGAGACCCCTACGAGCAGTACTTC,CSACRDPYEQYF
many,TRBJ2-7,TRBD1,TRBV12-3/TRBV12-4,TGTGCCAGCAGCCGGGACAGGATCTTTTACGAGCAGTACTTC,CASSRDRIFYEQYF
few,TRBJ1-1,-,TRBV5-1,TGCGCCAGCAGCCTCGGGACCGGGAATGGGAACACTGAAGCTTTCTTT,CASSLGTGNGNTEAFF
many,TRBJ2-1,TRBD1,TRBV7-7,TGTGCTAGCAGCTTAGGGGGCCTTACGGGCGGTGAGCAGTTCTTC,CASSLGGLTGGEQFF
many,TRBJ1-1,TRBD1,TRBV5-1,TGCGCCAGCAGCTTGGTCTACGCAGGGGGTAGAAGTTTTGGTACTGAAGCTTTCTTT,CASSLVYAGGRSFGTEAFF
few,TRBJ2-3,TRBD2,TRBV5-1,TGCGCCAGCAGCTTAGCGGGAGTAGAGACAGATACGCAGTATTTT,CASSLAGVETDTQYF
many,TRBJ2-1,TRBD2,TRBV20-1,TGCAGTGCCCTGAAAGCGGGAGTAAGCAATGAGCAGTTCTTC,CSALKAGVSNEQFF
many,TRBJ2-1,TRBD2,TRBV3-1,TGTGCCAGCAGCCTAAGCGGGACCCGCAATGAGCAGTTCTTC,CASSLSGTRNEQFF
few,TRBJ2-1,TRBD2,TRBV29-1,TGCAGCGGATCCGAGACTAGCGGGAGTGGCGATGAGCAGTTCTTC,CSGSETSGSGDEQFF
-,TRBJ2-7,-,TRBV5-1,TGCGCCAGCAGCTTGGAATTCGGGAGAGGATGGCGCGAGCAGTACTTC,CASSLEFGRGWREQYF
-,TRBJ2-2,-,TRBV27,TGTGCCAGCAGTAACCGACGTACCGGGGAGCTGTTTTTT,CASSNRRTGELFF
many,TRBJ2-3,-,TRBV7-2,TGTGCCAGCAGCTTATTGGGGGGCCAGGCAGATACGCAGTATTTT,CASSLLGGQADTQYF
many,TRBJ2-3,-,TRBV29-1,TGCAGCGTTGAACTAGGAGATACGCAGTATTTT,CSVELGDTQYF
many,TRBJ1-1,-,TRBV29-1,TGCAGCTCGAAAGAGAACACTGAAGCTTTCTTT,CSSKENTEAFF
-,TRBJ1-3,-,TRBV6-5,TGTGCCAGCAGTTCGGGGAGAACTCCTGGAAACACCATATATTTT,CASSSGRTPGNTIYF
few,TRBJ2-3,-,TRBV11-2,TGTGCCAGCAGCTTAGGAGGTAGTTCAGATACGCAGTATTTT,CASSLGGSSDTQYF
few,TRBJ1-6,-,TRBV3-1,TGTGCCAGCAGCTACGCAGGGGCATCACCCCTCCACTTT,CASSYAGASPLHF
few,TRBJ2-1,TRBD1,TRBV7-2,TGTGCCAGCATCATAGCCGGGACAGCCTACAATGAGCAGTTCTTC,CASIIAGTAYNEQFF
few,TRBJ1-2,TRBD1,TRBV12-3/TRBV12-4,TGTGCCAGCAGTTCTTACAGGGGGTATGGCTACACCTTC,CASSSYRGYGYTF
many,TRBJ1-1,-,TRBV15,TGTGCCACCAGCAGAGATCGAAAAGGGGGCACTGAAGCTTTCTTT,CATSRDRKGGTEAFF
-,TRBJ2-3,-,TRBV4-2,TGTGCCAGCAATCCGACGGGAGCACCAGATACGCAGTATTTT,CASNPTGAPDTQYF
many,TRBJ2-5,-,TRBV14,TGTGCCAGCAGCCAAATAACCACACGAGAGACCCAGTACTTC,CASSQITTRETQYF
-,TRBJ2-1,-,TRBV14,TGTGCCAGCAGCCAAGGGGGGACGGTCAATGAGCAGTTCTTC,CASSQGGTVNEQFF
few,TRBJ1-2,-,TRBV5-4,TGTGCCAGCAGCCCGACGTCGGGGACCTTCTATGGCTACACCTTC,CASSPTSGTFYGYTF
many,TRBJ2-3,TRBD1,TRBV5-1,TGCGCCAGCAGGGTCGACAGGGGGATCGGAGATACGCAGTATTTT,CASRVDRGIGDTQYF